This TCR beta chain was sequenced in a study of blood T cell repertoires in COVID-19. Study as a whole: Researchers got acute and convalescent COVID-19 samples from the United States, Italy and Spain. From T cells, B-cell-depleted T cells, or PBMCs came the material, which was cDNA or gDNA.

Methods used by the authors: Estimates of nucleated cell counts were drawn from the amplification of reference gene primers. Measured with immunoSEQ multiplex PCR; TCRdb has only the in-frame clones, and not every one. The V and J calls and clone size were taken over from that table, and D and trimming were inferred from the DNA. The sample has roughly 180,000 clones; about nine tenths are singletons. The CDR3 has 14 residues. The germline V and J ends were trimmed by 0 bases and 2 bases, with 6 bases remaining between them. The germline V gene has CDR1 SGHTA and CDR2 FQGNSA. In this sample, this clone turned up once. The same CDR3 is also encoded by other DNA sequences in this sample.

The sequence was obtained from a woman aged 25-40 years with acute or convalescent COVID-19. Sequencing used peripheral blood. The V and J genes are TRBV7-2 and TRBJ2-3; no firm D call. The CDR3 here is CASSLARNTDTQYF. The DNA of the CDR3 is TGTGCCAGCAGCTTAGCGCGTAACACAGATACGCAGTATTTT.